The rows below give T cell receptor beta chains drawn from one sample of a study of neoadjuvant anti-PD-1 for oral cavity cancer. Data came from immunoSEQ multiplex PCR; TCRdb stores just in-frame clones and leaves some out. The sample consists of roughly 23,000 clones, 45% of them appearing once. The sample consisted of tumor tissue, taken after nivolumab (anti-PD-1) treatment. The receptors shown here come from a person aged 35 to 85 with oral cavity squamous cell carcinoma. Both conserved end residues are part of each CDR3. Each record gives: clone size, CDR3 length, V gene, D gene, J gene, CDR3 DNA, CDR3 protein. A D gene is named only where the DNA matches it firmly. Clone size is stated in some rows and not others, as once, few, many or a class when expanded.

>.|17|TRBV9|TRBD2|TRBJ2-3
TGTGCCAGCAGCGTGGGCACCATAGCGGGGTTCACAGATACGCAGTATTTT
CASSVGTIAGFTDTQYF
>.|16|TRBV9|TRBD1|TRBJ2-7
TGTGCCAGCAGCATCAACTCCGGGACAGGGATGAGCGAGCAGTACTTC
CASSINSGTGMSEQYF
>.|17|TRBV7-2|.|TRBJ2-1
TGTGCCAGCAGCTCTGTACCACAGGGAGTCTATGCCAATGAGCAGTTCTTC
CASSSVPQGVYANEQFF
>.|14|TRBV19|.|TRBJ1-1
TGTGCCAGTAGTATAAAGGGGAGGGATCAGGAAGCTTTCTTT
CASSIKGRDQEAFF
>.|13|TRBV6-1|.|TRBJ1-5
TGTGCCAGCAGAAGGACAGAGACTCAGCCCCAGCATTTT
CASRRTETQPQHF
>.|14|TRBV6-1|TRBD1|TRBJ1-4
TGTGCCAGCAGGACCGGGACAGAGGTTGAAAAACTGTTTTTT
CASRTGTEVEKLFF
>.|15|TRBV7-2|.|TRBJ1-2
TGTGCCAGCACCGCTTGGATACGGGCCTACTATGGCTACACCTTC
CASTAWIRAYYGYTF
>.|15|TRBV9|TRBD1|TRBJ2-5
TGTGCCAGCAGCGACTCCGACAGGGCGAGGGAGACCCAGTACTTC
CASSDSDRARETQYF
>many|17|TRBV6-4|TRBD1|TRBJ1-2
TGTGCCAGCAGTGACTCAAGACAGGGGGCACCTAACTATGGCTACACCTTC
CASSDSRQGAPNYGYTF
>.|15|TRBV25-1|TRBD2|TRBJ2-3
TGTGCCAGCAGTGAATTCGGACTAGTGTCAGATACGCAGTATTTT
CASSEFGLVSDTQYF
>.|14|TRBV6-6|.|TRBJ2-5
TGTGCCAGCAGTTACTACGAACCGTGGGAGACCCAGTACTTC
CASSYYEPWETQYF
>few|16|TRBV7-2|.|TRBJ2-3
TGTGCCAGCAGCTACAGCCTTTTGTCGACTTCTGATACGCAGTATTTT
CASSYSLLSTSDTQYF
>.|13|TRBV4-2|.|TRBJ1-1
TGTGCCAGCAGCCAAGGCTCTGAGGGTAAAGCTTTCTTT
CASSQGSEGKAFF
>many|13|TRBV4-1|.|TRBJ1-2
TGCGCCAGCAGCCTTAATATGGGAGGTGGCTACACCTTC
CASSLNMGGGYTF
>.|16|TRBV28|TRBD1|TRBJ1-4
TGTGCCAGCAGCACCGACAGGGCCGACGGAAATGAAAAACTGTTTTTT
CASSTDRADGNEKLFF
>once|16|TRBV9|TRBD2|TRBJ2-5
TGTGCCAGCAGCCTAGGGGCTAGCGGGGCCCAAGAGACCCAGTACTTC
CASSLGASGAQETQYF
>once|14|TRBV28|.|TRBJ2-7
TGTGCCAGCAGTTCCCCCGTGACTGCCTACGAGCAGTACTTC
CASSSPVTAYEQYF
>.|16|TRBV5-4|.|TRBJ2-2
TGTGCCAGCAGCTTGCTACGAGGGGAAAACACCGGGGAGCTGTTTTTT
CASSLLRGENTGELFF
>.|13|TRBV7-6|.|TRBJ2-3
TGTGCCAGCAGTACAGGGCGGGTGGATACGCAGTATTTT
CASSTGRVDTQYF
>.|16|TRBV19|.|TRBJ1-2
TGTGCCAGTAGTATGACCGGGCTCGGAGGTGGCTATGGCTACACCTTC
CASSMTGLGGGYGYTF
>.|13|TRBV10-3|.|TRBJ1-1
TGTGCCATCAAGAGGGGACCGAACACTGAAGCTTTCTTT
CAIKRGPNTEAFF
>once|14|TRBV6-5|.|TRBJ1-4
TGTGCCAGCAGTTACGCCCAGTACAATGAAAAACTGTTTTTT
CASSYAQYNEKLFF
>few|16|TRBV6-5|TRBD2|TRBJ2-1
TGTGCCAGCAGTTCCCTAGCGGGGTGGGCCTACAATGAGCAGTTCTTC
CASSSLAGWAYNEQFF
>.|16|TRBV5-1|.|TRBJ2-3
TGCGCCAGCAGCCCGGCGGGGAGCCCTAGCACAGATACGCAGTATTTT
CASSPAGSPSTDTQYF
>.|16|TRBV7-2|TRBD1|TRBJ1-2
TGTGCCAGCAGCTCAGGGACAGGGGGAAATAACTATGGCTACACCTTC
CASSSGTGGNNYGYTF
>many|15|TRBV4-1|.|TRBJ1-2
TGCGCCAGCAGCCAAGAGGATCCAAGACGGAATGGCTACACCTTC
CASSQEDPRRNGYTF
>.|16|TRBV6-6|.|TRBJ1-2
TGTGCCAGCAGCCGTCCCCGGGCGGGGACGAACTATGGCTACACCTTC
CASSRPRAGTNYGYTF
>few|14|TRBV7-2|.|TRBJ2-2
TGTGCCAGCAGCCCCCACATAGACACCGGGGAGCTGTTTTTT
CASSPHIDTGELFF
>few|14|TRBV30|.|TRBJ2-7
TGTGCCTGGAAACGGGTGGGCAGCTCCTACGAGCAGTACTTC
CAWKRVGSSYEQYF
>few|14|TRBV13|.|TRBJ2-1
TGTGCCAGCAGCTTAGGTGGCTCCTACAATGAGCAGTTCTTC
CASSLGGSYNEQFF
>many|16|TRBV7-2|.|TRBJ2-7
TGTGCCAGCAGCTCTGGGACGGATACTCATTCCTACGAGCAGTACTTC
CASSSGTDTHSYEQYF
>medium-sized|13|TRBV29-1|TRBD1|TRBJ1-2
TGCAGCGTTGGGGCAGGGGGGTCGGGTAGCTACACCTTC
CSVGAGGSGSYTF
>.|15|TRBV19|.|TRBJ2-5
TGTGCCAGTAGTATCAGGATCCCCGCAGGACAGACCCAGTACTTC
CASSIRIPAGQTQYF
>few|14|TRBV5-6|TRBD1|TRBJ2-4
TGTGCCAGCAGGTACCGTCAGGGGGTAAACATTCAGTACTTC
CASRYRQGVNIQYF
>.|14|TRBV6-4|.|TRBJ2-7
TGTGCCAGCAGCGCTGACAGGTCCTCCTACGAGCAGTACTTC
CASSADRSSYEQYF
>.|14|TRBV7-6|TRBD1|TRBJ2-7
TGTGCCAGCAGTCTGGACAGGTTTACCTACGAGCAGTACTTC
CASSLDRFTYEQYF
>few|12|TRBV13|.|TRBJ1-2
TGTGCCAGCAGCTTCGACAGGCGCGGCTACACCTTC
CASSFDRRGYTF
>few|13|TRBV28|.|TRBJ1-6
TGTGCCAGCAGTTCGGGCCGAGATTCACCCCTCCACTTT
CASSSGRDSPLHF
>.|14|TRBV19|TRBD1|TRBJ1-5
TGTGCCAGTAAGGGGGACAGGAGCAATCAGCCCCAGCATTTT
CASKGDRSNQPQHF
>few|12|TRBV28|.|TRBJ2-7
TGTGCCAGCAAGGCCGGAACCTACGAGCAGTACTTC
CASKAGTYEQYF
>.|16|TRBV7-2|.|TRBJ1-2
TGTGCCAGCAGCTTACTCCCAGGGTCGTATAACTATGGCTACACCTTC
CASSLLPGSYNYGYTF
>few|14|TRBV7-2|TRBD1|TRBJ1-6
TGTGCCAGCAGCCCGGACAGGTATAATTCACCCCTCCACTTT
CASSPDRYNSPLHF
>once|14|TRBV4-3|.|TRBJ2-5
TGCGCCAGCAGCCAAGACATCAGACAAGAGACCCAGTACTTC
CASSQDIRQETQYF
>once|17|TRBV21-1|.|TRBJ2-7
TGTGCCAGCAGCAAGCCCGAGCCGGGACACAGCTCCTACGAGCAGTACTTC
CASSKPEPGHSSYEQYF
>few|18|TRBV7-2|TRBD2|TRBJ2-2
TGTGCCAGCAGCACCCCTCGAGGGCGGGGGGTAGAGACCGGGGAGCTGTTTTTT
CASSTPRGRGVETGELFF
>.|12|TRBV6-1|TRBD2|TRBJ2-3
TGTGCCAGCAAGCGGGGGGAAGATACGCAGTATTTT
CASKRGEDTQYF
>.|16|TRBV27|TRBD1|TRBJ2-1
TGTGCCAGCAGTTCCGCCGGGACAGTCTCCTACAATGAGCAGTTCTTC
CASSSAGTVSYNEQFF
>few|14|TRBV28|.|TRBJ2-5
TGTGCCAGCAGTTCGGCAGGGGAGGGGGAGACCCAGTACTTC
CASSSAGEGETQYF
>.|13|TRBV7-3|.|TRBJ2-6
TGTGCCAGCAGCTTAACCGGGGCCAACGTCCTGACTTTC
CASSLTGANVLTF
>many|11|TRBV6-1|.|TRBJ2-3
TGTGCCAGCTTGACCGCAGATACGCAGTATTTT
CASLTADTQYF
>few|13|TRBV5-5|.|TRBJ1-5
TGTGCCAGCAGCTTGGACGGGGGCCAGCCCCAGCATTTT
CASSLDGGQPQHF
>.|16|TRBV19|TRBD1|TRBJ1-1
TGTGCCAGTAGTATAGCCTGGACAGGGGCGACCACTGAAGCTTTCTTT
CASSIAWTGATTEAFF
>medium-sized|17|TRBV5-6|.|TRBJ1-2
TGTGCCAGCAGCTCAGGAACAGGGAGGCGGGGGAACTATGGCTACACCTTC
CASSSGTGRRGNYGYTF
>.|15|TRBV5-1|.|TRBJ1-1
TGCGCCAGCAGCTTGGATCCAGGGTTGAACACTGAAGCTTTCTTT
CASSLDPGLNTEAFF